The T cell receptor (beta chain) described here comes from a study of shared clonotypes between healthy human individuals. General study points: The sampled material consisted only of blood, and tissue repertoires are likely to differ.

The table came from immunoSEQ multiplex PCR; TCRdb's copy has only in-frame clones and leaves some out. The sample shows about 2.1 million clones, just over 90% of them seen only once. This CDR3 is 16 amino acids long. Trimming at V came to 2 bases and at J to 3 bases, leaving 6 bases not matched to a gene. Germline V lookup: CDR1 ENHRY, CDR2 SYGVKD. Comment on this clone: As yet, its antigen is unknown.

CD45RO-negative, CCR7-positively selected cells formed the naive CD8 fraction, excluding terminally differentiated effector memory CD45RA+ cells. The origin of this receptor is a man aged 18 to 29 in good health. Some clones in this sample may be carry-over from other donors' samples. The sample consisted of naive CD8+ T cells from PBMCs. The chain recombines TRBV10-3 with TRBJ2-1; 8 nucleotides agree with TRBD2. The CDR3 is CAISEPGTRVYNEQFF. DNA for the CDR3: TGTGCCATCAGTGAGCCGGGGACTAGGGTCTACAATGAGCAGTTCTTC.